The 24 T cell receptor beta chains below come from one sample, sequenced in a study of blood T cell repertoires in COVID-19. Only in-frame clones appear in the TCRdb table, and some are missing; sequencing was by immunoSEQ multiplex PCR. The sample carries 56,000 or so clones, roughly three quarters recorded once. Sequencing was done on a sample of peripheral blood. The receptors originated from a woman aged 70-85 years with acute or convalescent COVID-19.

The rearrangement links TRBV28 to TRBJ1-1; D is undetermined. The V end was cut by 3 bases, the J end by 1 base, with 9 bases between. Per the germline V gene, CDR1 is MDHEN and CDR2 is SYDVKM. This CDR3 spans 14 amino acids. The CDR3: CASSLIQSNTEAFF. The CDR3 region has the DNA TGTGCCAGCAGTTTGATACAGTCGAACACTGAAGCTTTCTTT.

The chain links TRBV6-6 to TRBJ2-5; D unclear. V dropped 6 bases and J dropped 0 bases, with 8 bases sitting between them. CDR1 MNHNY and CDR2 SVGAGI come from the germline V gene (reference sequence). CDR3 size: 13 residues. Here the CDR3 reads CASSPTYQETQYF. The CDR3 coding sequence is TGTGCCAGCAGCCCGACATACCAAGAGACCCAGTACTTC.

The gene calls are TRBV28 and TRBJ1-2; possibly TRBD1 for D (5 bases). Trimming shortened V by 6 bases and J by 4 bases, and 15 bases separated the two germline ends. Germline values: CDR1 MDHEN, CDR2 SYDVKM. The CDR3 runs to 14 residues. The CDR3 reads CASSSGGPVYGYTF. The CDR3 nucleotides are TGTGCCAGCAGCTCCGGGGGTCCCGTCTATGGCTACACCTTC.

The V gene is TRBV5-1, the J gene TRBJ2-3; 9 bases fit TRBD1. The CDR3 runs to 16 residues. Germline CDR1 reads SGHRS; CDR2 reads YFSETQ. Trimming took 4 bases from V and 3 from J; bases not matched to a gene: 9. The CDR3 region has the DNA TGCGCCAGCAGCCCCCGGGACAGGGTTGGAACAGATACGCAGTATTTT. Translation gives CASSPRDRVGTDTQYF.

The rearrangement joins TRBV19 to TRBJ2-7, with TRBD1 matching 9 bases. The V gene end was trimmed by 2 bases and the J gene end by 1 base; junction bases not matched to a gene: 6. This CDR3 spans 16 amino acids. Germline CDR1 reads LNHDA; CDR2 reads SQIVND (reference sequence). As DNA, the CDR3 is TGTGCCAGTAGTATATGGGCGGGACAGGGTTCCTACGAGCAGTACTTC. The encoded protein is CASSIWAGQGSYEQYF.

The gene calls are TRBV7-8 and TRBJ2-2; D gene uncertain. This CDR3 region has 13 residues. V was pared by 4 bases and J by 1 base, with 4 bases between. The germline V gene encodes CDR1 SGHVS and CDR2 FQNEAQ. CDR3 amino acids: CASSSMNTGELFF. In nucleotides, the CDR3 is TGTGCCAGCAGCTCCATGAACACCGGGGAGCTGTTTTTT. Full variable domain (outside the CDR3, taken from reference TRBV7-8 and TRBJ2-2): GAGVSQSPRYKVAKRGQDVALRCDPISGHVSLFWYQQALGQGPEFLTYFQNEAQLDKSGLPSDRFFAERPEGSVSTLKIQRTQQEDSAVYLCASSSMNTGELFFGEGSRLTVL.

The V and J genes are TRBV10-2 and TRBJ2-7; TRBD2 might be the D (5 bases). This CDR3 comprises 15 residues. Germline loops: CDR1 WSHSY, CDR2 SAAADI. V was trimmed by 6 bases and J by 4 bases, leaving 19 bases between them. The CDR3 DNA reads as TGCGCCAGCAGCCGGGGTAAAATGAATGGTTACGAGCAGTACTTC. This gives the protein CASSRGKMNGYEQYF.

The chain is built from TRBV5-1 and TRBJ2-6; D is uncertain. The CDR3 runs 15 residues. The V end was cut by 1 base, the J end by 7 bases, with 12 bases between. CDR1 SGHRS and CDR2 YFSETQ come from the germline V gene. The CDR3 DNA sequence: TGCGCCAGCAGCTTGCTAGAGTCTAATGCCAACGTCCTGACTTTC. It codes for CASSLLESNANVLTF.

This chain connects TRBV28 to TRBJ2-1, with D possibly TRBD1 on 5 matching bases. This CDR3 has 13 residues. The V gene lost 2 bases and the J gene lost 4 bases, with 6 bases spanning the gap. Germline CDR1 reads MDHEN; CDR2 reads SYDVKM. In DNA form, the CDR3 reads TGTGCCAGCAGTTTAGACAGTTACAATGAGCAGTTCTTC. Protein: CASSLDSYNEQFF.

This clone came up a few times. This chain links TRBV9 with TRBJ2-2; D gene ambiguous. There are 11 residues in the CDR3. CDR1 is SGDLS, CDR2 YYNGEE, per germline. The ends were cut back, 5 bases at V and 6 bases at J, with 5 bases in the middle. The CDR3 bases are TGTGCCAGCAGTCGGGCCGGGGAGCTGTTTTTT. It specifies CASSRAGELFF.

The CDR3 DNA reads as TGTGCCAGCAGCTTGTCCGGTGAGACCCAGTACTTC. Amino acids: CASSLSGETQYF. This chain joins TRBV5-4 and TRBJ2-5; D remains unclear. The CDR3 runs to 12 residues. V gave up 1 base and J gave up 5 bases, with 6 bases separating them. CDR1 and CDR2 from the germline V gene are SGHNT and YYREEE (reference sequence).

The chain combines TRBV10-3 with TRBJ1-1, with TRBD1 matching over 10 bases. The CDR3 loop spans 14 amino acids. The ends lost 6 bases at V and 8 bases at J; junction bases unmatched: 9. Germline-derived CDR1 and CDR2 are ENHRY and SYGVKD. This CDR3 reads CAIRLGTGVREAFF. The CDR3 nucleotides are TGTGCCATCAGGCTCGGGACAGGGGTGAGGGAAGCTTTCTTT.

This clone was counted only a few times. The J gene is TRBJ1-5, the V gene TRBV29-1; 10 bases are shared with TRBD1. After removal of 4 bases from V and 2 bases from J, the junction contained 2 bases not matched to a gene. CDR1 is SQVTM and CDR2 is ANQGSEA in the germline V gene. This CDR3 contains 14 residues. For the CDR3, the DNA is TGCAGCGTTGGGACAGGGGGGGGCAATCAGCCCCAGCATTTT. This gives the protein CSVGTGGGNQPQHF.

The chain joins TRBV19 to TRBJ1-5; 8 bases are shared with TRBD1. J gave up 4 bases and V 5 bases, and 13 bases lay outside the gene matches. CDR1 is LNHDA, CDR2 SQIVND, per germline (reference sequence). This CDR3 region has 17 residues. The CDR3 reads CASSFRLGQGSNQPQHF. In DNA, the CDR3 is TGTGCCAGTAGTTTCCGGTTAGGACAGGGCTCTAATCAGCCCCAGCATTTT. Full variable domain (rest looked up from reference TRBV19 and TRBJ1-5): DGGITQSPKYLFRKEGQNVTLSCEQNLNHDAMYWYRQDPGQGLRLIYYSQIVNDFQKGDIAEGYSVSREKKESFPLTVTSAQKNPTAFYLCASSFRLGQGSNQPQHFGDGTRLSIL.

V gene TRBV5-1 combines with J gene TRBJ2-3, with 10 bases lining up with TRBD2. J was trimmed by 7 bases and V by 3 bases; bases with no gene match: 5. The germline CDR1 and CDR2 sequences are SGHRS and YFSETQ. This CDR3 has 14 amino acids. CDR3 in amino acids: CASSWTSGVNTQYF. DNA of the CDR3: TGCGCCAGCAGCTGGACTAGCGGTGTTAATACGCAGTATTTT.

This clone has more than one count but fewer than ten. This chain joins TRBV7-2 and TRBJ2-7, with a tentative D call TRBD2 (6 bases). Germline V CDR1 and CDR2: SGHTA, FQGNSA. The CDR3 runs to 13 residues. V was shortened by 0 bases and J by 6 bases, with 9 bases between the two germline ends. CDR3 loop: CASSLAPGVEQYF. The CDR3 DNA is TGTGCCAGCAGCTTAGCGCCGGGGGTCGAGCAGTACTTC.

This clone was detected once. The chain combines TRBV7-2 with TRBJ2-3; 10 nucleotides align to TRBD2. J was trimmed by 3 bases and V by 5 bases; bases with no gene match: 5. Germline CDR1 SGHTA, CDR2 FQGNSA. The CDR3 has 15 residues. The CDR3 sequence is CASSPSGGRTDTQYF. The CDR3 bases are TGTGCCAGCAGCCCTAGCGGGGGAAGGACAGATACGCAGTATTTT.

V is TRBV6-5 and J is TRBJ1-3; possibly TRBD1 for D (6 bases). The CDR3 totals 15 residues. In germline, CDR1 is MNHEY, CDR2 SVGAGI. Between the trimmed V and J ends, which lost 5 bases and 2 bases, there was a span of 13 bases. The chain's CDR3 is CASSTSGTPGNTIYF. The CDR3 region has the DNA TGTGCCAGCAGTACCTCCGGGACACCTGGAAACACCATATATTTT.

This sequence joins TRBV4-2 and TRBJ1-3; D not certain. V shed 4 bases and J shed 0 bases, with 13 bases lying between them. The CDR3 extends over 16 amino acids. Germline CDR1 reads LGHNA; CDR2 reads YNFKEQ. This CDR3 reads CASSPDPGSSGNTIYF. CDR3 bases: TGTGCCAGCAGCCCCGACCCGGGGTCCTCTGGAAACACCATATATTTT.

The gene calls are TRBV2 and TRBJ2-5, with TRBD1 matching over 8 bases. Germline loops: CDR1 SNHLY, CDR2 FYNNEI. CDR3 length: 14 amino acids. J lost 2 bases, V lost 6 bases, and 5 bases had no gene match. CDR3 in DNA: TGTGCCAGCAGATTCACAGGGGGGCAAGAGACCCAGTACTTC. This gives the protein CASRFTGGQETQYF. Full variable domain (remainder filled in from reference TRBV2 and TRBJ2-5): EPEVTQTPSHQVTQMGQEVILRCVPISNHLYFYWYRQILGQKVEFLVSFYNNEISEKSEIFDDQFSVERPDGSNFTLKIRSTKLEDSAMYFCASRFTGGQETQYFGPGTRLLVL.

CDR3 coding DNA: TGTGCCAGCAGCCAAGGGGGGGGGAGCACAGATACGCAGTATTTT. Protein product: CASSQGGGSTDTQYF. This chain uses TRBV3-1 (or the pseudogene TRBV3-2) with TRBJ2-3; 7 bases match TRBD2. The CDR3 consists of 15 residues. Trimming cost V 1 base and J 0 bases; bases outside gene matches: 1. Per the germline V gene, CDR1 is LGHDT and CDR2 is YNNKEL (reference sequence).

The V and J genes are TRBV21-1 and TRBJ2-6; the D call of TRBD2 is as the table states it, not checked on the DNA. TRBV21-1 is described as a pseudogene. The CDR3 has 19 residues. Here the CDR3 reads CASSRRLRDPRPGANVLTF. Written as DNA, the CDR3 is TGTGCCAGCAGCCGCCGACTGCGGGACCCACGCCCTGGGGCCAACGTCCTGACTTTC.

The chain recombines TRBV11-2 with TRBJ2-7, with a weak D call TRBD1 (6 bases). The CDR3 consists of 15 residues. Trimming left V 8 bases short and J 4 bases short, with 21 bases between. From germline, CDR1 is SGHAT and CDR2 FQNNGV. In nucleotides, the CDR3 is TGTGCCAGCTCGGGCGTAAGGCAGGGGAAATACGAGCAGTACTTC. Amino acids: CASSGVRQGKYEQYF.

The V call is TRBV30, the J call TRBJ1-6; 10 bases line up with TRBD1. Germline V gene lookup returns CDR1 GTSNPN and CDR2 SVGIG (reference sequence). The CDR3 sequence is 15 residues long. Trimming removed 5 bases from V and 7 bases from J; junction bases left unmatched: 8. This chain's CDR3 is CAWDNLGQGNSPLHF. CDR3 bases: TGTGCCTGGGATAATCTGGGACAGGGGAATTCACCCCTCCACTTT.